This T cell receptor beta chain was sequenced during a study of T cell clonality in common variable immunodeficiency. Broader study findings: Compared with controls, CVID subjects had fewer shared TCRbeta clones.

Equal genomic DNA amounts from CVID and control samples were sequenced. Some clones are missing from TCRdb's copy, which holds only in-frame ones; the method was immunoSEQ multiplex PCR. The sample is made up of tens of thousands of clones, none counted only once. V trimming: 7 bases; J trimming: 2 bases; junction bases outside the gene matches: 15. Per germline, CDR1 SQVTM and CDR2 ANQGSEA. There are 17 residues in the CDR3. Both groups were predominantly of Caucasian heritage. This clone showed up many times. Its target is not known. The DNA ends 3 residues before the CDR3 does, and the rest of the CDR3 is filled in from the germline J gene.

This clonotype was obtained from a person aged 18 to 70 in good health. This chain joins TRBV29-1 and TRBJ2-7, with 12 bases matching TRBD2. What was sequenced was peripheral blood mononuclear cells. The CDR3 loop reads CSAETRTSGTPPYEQYF. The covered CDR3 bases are TGCAGCGCCGAAACGCGGACTAGCGGGACCCCCCCCTACGAG.